One sample yielded the 3 T cell receptor beta chains listed below, sequenced in a study of blood T cells in healthy people across ages. With a J-beta primer mix and a sample-barcoded 5' primer, a second PCR ran 7 to 11 cycles. TCRdb reprocessed the 5' RACE reads with MiXCR, giving one entry per CDR3 protein. The profile covers 350,000 to 450,000 distinct CDR3 sequences, with 45% to 60% appearing a single time and around 50% taken by the ten largest. Sequenced sample: blood. These receptors all come from a man aged 60 to 69 in good health.

The chain is built from TRBV6-1 and TRBJ2-3, with unresolved D. Germline V gene data show CDR1 as MNHNS and CDR2 as SASEGT. The CDR3 is 15 amino acids. Trimming pared 1 base from V and 0 bases from J, leaving 8 bases between. The CDR3 DNA follows: TGTGCCAGCAGTGAAGTGATTTCTAGCACAGATACGCAGTATTTT. It specifies CASSEVISSTDTQYF.

In this sample, this clonotype turned up a few times. The chain carries TRBV6-5 and TRBJ2-1; D may match TRBD1 or TRBD2 (5 bases each). V shed 6 bases and J shed 1 base, with 13 bases lying between them. This CDR3 has 15 amino acids. Germline CDR1 reads MNHEY; CDR2 reads SVGAGI. DNA for the CDR3: TGTGCCAGCAGCCCCCCAGAGGGGTCCTACAATGAGCAGTTCTTC. Protein: CASSPPEGSYNEQFF.

V gene TRBV27 combines with J gene TRBJ2-7; D ambiguous. This CDR3 region has 13 residues. Germline CDR1 and CDR2: MNHEY and SMNVEV (reference sequence). V was trimmed by 6 bases and J by 0 bases, leaving 9 bases between them. CDR3 loop: CASRTYSSYEQYF. The DNA for the CDR3 is TGTGCCAGCAGGACATATAGCTCCTACGAGCAGTACTTC.